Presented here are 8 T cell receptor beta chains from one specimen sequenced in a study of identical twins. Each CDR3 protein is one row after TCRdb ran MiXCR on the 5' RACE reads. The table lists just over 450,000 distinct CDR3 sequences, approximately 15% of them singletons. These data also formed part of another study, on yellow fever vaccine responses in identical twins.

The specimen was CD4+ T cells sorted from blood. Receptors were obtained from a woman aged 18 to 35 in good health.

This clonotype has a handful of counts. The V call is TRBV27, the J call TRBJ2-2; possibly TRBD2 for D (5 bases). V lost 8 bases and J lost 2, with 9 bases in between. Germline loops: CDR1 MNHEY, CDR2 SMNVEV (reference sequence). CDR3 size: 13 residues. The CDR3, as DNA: TGTGCCAGCCTCCGGGAAAACACCGGGGAGCTGTTTTTT. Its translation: CASLRENTGELFF.

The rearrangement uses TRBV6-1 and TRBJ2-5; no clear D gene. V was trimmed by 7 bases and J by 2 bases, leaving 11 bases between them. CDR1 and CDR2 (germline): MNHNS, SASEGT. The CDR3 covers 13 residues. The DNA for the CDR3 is TGTGCCAGCACCCGGACGGCTCAAGAGACCCAGTACTTC. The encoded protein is CASTRTAQETQYF.

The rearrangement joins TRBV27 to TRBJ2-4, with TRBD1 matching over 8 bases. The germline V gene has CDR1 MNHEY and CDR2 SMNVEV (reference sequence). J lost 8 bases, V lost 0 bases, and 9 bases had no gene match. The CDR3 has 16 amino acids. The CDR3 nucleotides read TGTGCCAGCAGTTTATCCAGGGGGCGCGGCACGGACATTCAGTACTTC. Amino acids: CASSLSRGRGTDIQYF.

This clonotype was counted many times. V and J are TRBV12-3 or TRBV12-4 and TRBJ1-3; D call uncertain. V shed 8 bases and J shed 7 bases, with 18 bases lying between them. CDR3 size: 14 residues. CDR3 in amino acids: CASSPTAGDNTIYF. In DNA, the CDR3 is TGTGCCAGCTCTCCCACTGCGGGCGACAACACCATATATTTT.

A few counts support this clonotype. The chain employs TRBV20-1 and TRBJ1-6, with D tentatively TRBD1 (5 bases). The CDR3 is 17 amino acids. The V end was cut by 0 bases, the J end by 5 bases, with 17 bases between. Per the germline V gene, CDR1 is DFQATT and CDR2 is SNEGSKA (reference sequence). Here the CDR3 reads CSARDQLRAFNNSPLHF. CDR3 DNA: TGCAGTGCTAGAGACCAGCTCAGGGCGTTTAATAATTCACCCCTCCACTTT.

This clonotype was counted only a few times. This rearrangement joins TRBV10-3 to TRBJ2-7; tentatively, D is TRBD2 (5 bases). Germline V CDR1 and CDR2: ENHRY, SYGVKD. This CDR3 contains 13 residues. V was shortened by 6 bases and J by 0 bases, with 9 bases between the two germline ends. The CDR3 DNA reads TGTGCCATCAGAAAAGCGGACTCCTACGAGCAGTACTTC. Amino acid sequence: CAIRKADSYEQYF.

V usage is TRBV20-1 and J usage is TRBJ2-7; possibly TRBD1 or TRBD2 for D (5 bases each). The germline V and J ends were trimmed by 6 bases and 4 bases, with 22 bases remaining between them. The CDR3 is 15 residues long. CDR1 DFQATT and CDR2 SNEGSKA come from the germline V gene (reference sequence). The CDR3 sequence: CSATRGVGERYEQYF. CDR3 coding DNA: TGCAGTGCGACTCGAGGGGTGGGAGAGAGATACGAGCAGTACTTC.

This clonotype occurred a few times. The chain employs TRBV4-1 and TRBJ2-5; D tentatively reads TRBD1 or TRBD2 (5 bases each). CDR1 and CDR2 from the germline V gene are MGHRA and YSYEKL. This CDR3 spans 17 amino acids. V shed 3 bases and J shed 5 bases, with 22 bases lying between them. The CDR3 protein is CASSQYLSGGVGETQYF. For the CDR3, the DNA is TGCGCCAGCAGCCAGTACTTAAGTGGGGGAGTCGGGGAGACCCAGTACTTC.